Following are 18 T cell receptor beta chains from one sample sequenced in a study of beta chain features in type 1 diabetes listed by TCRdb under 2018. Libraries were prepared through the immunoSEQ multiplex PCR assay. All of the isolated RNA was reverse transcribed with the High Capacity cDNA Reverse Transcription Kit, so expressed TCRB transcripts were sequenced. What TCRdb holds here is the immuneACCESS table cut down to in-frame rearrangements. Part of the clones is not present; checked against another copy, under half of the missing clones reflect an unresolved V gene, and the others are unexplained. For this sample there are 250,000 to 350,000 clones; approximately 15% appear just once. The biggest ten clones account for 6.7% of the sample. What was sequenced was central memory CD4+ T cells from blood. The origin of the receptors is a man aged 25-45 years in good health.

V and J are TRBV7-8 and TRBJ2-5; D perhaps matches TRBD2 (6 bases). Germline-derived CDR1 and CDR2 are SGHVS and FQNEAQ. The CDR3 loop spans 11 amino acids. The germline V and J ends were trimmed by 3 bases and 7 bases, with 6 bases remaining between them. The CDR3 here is CASSLEGTQYF. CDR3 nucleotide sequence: TGTGCCAGCAGCTTGGAGGGGACCCAGTACTTC. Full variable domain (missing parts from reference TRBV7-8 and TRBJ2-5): GAGVSQSPRYKVAKRGQDVALRCDPISGHVSLFWYQQALGQGPEFLTYFQNEAQLDKSGLPSDRFFAERPEGSVSTLKIQRTQQEDSAVYLCASSLEGTQYFGPGTRLLVL.

DNA of the CDR3: TGTGCCAGCAGCGTCTGGGGCAGGAATGAGCAGTTCTTC. Residues: CASSVWGRNEQFF. J is TRBJ2-1 and V is TRBV5-6; perhaps TRBD1 as D (5 bases). The V gene lost 4 bases and the J gene lost 7 bases, with 12 bases spanning the gap. Germline values: CDR1 SGHDT, CDR2 YYEEEE. The CDR3 is made up of 13 amino acids.

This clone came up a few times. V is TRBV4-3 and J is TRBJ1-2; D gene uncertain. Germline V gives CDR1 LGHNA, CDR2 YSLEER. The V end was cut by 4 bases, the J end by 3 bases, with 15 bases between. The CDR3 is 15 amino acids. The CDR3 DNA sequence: TGCGCCAGCAGCCTAGAGCGTAGGGTGGACTATGGCTACACCTTC. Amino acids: CASSLERRVDYGYTF.

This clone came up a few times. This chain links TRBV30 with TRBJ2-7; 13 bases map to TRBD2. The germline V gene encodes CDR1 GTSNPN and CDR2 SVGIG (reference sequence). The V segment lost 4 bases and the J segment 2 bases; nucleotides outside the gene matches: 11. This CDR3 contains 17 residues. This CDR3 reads CAWILVGTSGVTYEQYV. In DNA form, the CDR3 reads TGTGCCTGGATCTTAGTAGGGACTAGCGGGGTGACCTACGAGCAGTACGTC.

CDR3 loop: CSVEGTLAGYNEQFF. In DNA, the CDR3 is TGCAGCGTTGAAGGTACCCTAGCGGGCTACAATGAGCAGTTCTTC. The rearrangement joins TRBV29-1 to TRBJ2-1, with TRBD2 matching over 8 bases. Looked up from germline, CDR1 is SQVTM and CDR2 is ANQGSEA. The V and J ends lost 1 base and 3 bases, in that order; junction bases with no gene match: 5. This CDR3 is 15 amino acids long.

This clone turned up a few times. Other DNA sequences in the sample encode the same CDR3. CDR3 amino acids: CASSLDRGDSPLHF. The CDR3 DNA is TGCGCCAGCAGCTTGGACAGGGGCGATTCACCCCTCCACTTT. V usage is TRBV4-3 and J usage is TRBJ1-6, with 9 bases fitting TRBD1. Germline CDR1 is LGHNA and CDR2 is YSLEER. After removal of 5 bases from V and 8 bases from J, the junction contained 4 bases not matched to a gene. The CDR3 spans 14 residues.

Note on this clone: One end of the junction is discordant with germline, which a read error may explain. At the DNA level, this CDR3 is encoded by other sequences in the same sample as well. The CDR3 coding sequence is TGCGCTAGCAGGGGACAGGTCTACAATGAGCAGTTCTTC. Translated, it gives CASRGQVYNEQFF. The chain employs TRBV5-1 and TRBJ2-1; 8 positions agree with TRBD1. Germline loops: CDR1 SGHRS, CDR2 YFSETQ. The CDR3 has 13 amino acids.

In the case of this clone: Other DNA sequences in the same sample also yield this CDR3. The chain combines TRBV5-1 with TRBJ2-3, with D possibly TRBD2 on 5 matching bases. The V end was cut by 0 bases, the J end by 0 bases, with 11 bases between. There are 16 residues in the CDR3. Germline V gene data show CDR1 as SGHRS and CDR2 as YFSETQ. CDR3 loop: CASSLGGIPSTDTQYF. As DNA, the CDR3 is TGCGCCAGCAGCTTGGGAGGGATACCCAGCACAGATACGCAGTATTTT.

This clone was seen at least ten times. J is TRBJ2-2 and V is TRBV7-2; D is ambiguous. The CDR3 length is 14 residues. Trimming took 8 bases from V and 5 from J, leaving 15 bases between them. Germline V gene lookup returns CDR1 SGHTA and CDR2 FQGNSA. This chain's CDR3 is CASEPGGSTGELFF. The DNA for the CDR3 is TGTGCCAGCGAACCTGGTGGAAGTACCGGGGAGCTGTTTTTT.

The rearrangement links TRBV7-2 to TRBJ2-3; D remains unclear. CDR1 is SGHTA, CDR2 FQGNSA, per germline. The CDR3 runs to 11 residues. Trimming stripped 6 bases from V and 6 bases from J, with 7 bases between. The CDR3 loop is CASRELDTQYF. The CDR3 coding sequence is TGTGCCAGCAGAGAGCTGGATACGCAGTATTTT.

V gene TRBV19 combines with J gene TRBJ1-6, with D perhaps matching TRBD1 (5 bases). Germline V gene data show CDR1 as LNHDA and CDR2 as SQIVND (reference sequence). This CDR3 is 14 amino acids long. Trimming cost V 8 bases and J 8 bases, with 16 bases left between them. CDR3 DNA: TGTGCCAGTCGGTCGGGGCAGGGCCATTCACCCCTCCACTTT. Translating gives CASRSGQGHSPLHF.

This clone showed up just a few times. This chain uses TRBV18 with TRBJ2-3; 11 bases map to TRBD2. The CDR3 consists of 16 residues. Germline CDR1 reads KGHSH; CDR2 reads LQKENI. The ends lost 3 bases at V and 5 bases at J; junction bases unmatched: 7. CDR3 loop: CASSPSTSGTGDTQYF. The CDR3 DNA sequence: TGTGCCAGCTCACCTTCGACTAGCGGGACGGGAGATACGCAGTATTTT.

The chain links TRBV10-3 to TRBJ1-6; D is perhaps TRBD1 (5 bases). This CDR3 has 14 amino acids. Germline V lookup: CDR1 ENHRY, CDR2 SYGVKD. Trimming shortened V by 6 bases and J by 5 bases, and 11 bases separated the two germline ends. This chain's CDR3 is CAIRTGTDNSPLHF. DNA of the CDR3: TGTGCCATCAGAACCGGGACGGATAATTCACCCCTCCACTTT.

The DNA of the CDR3 is TGTGCCAGCAGTCTGGGGGTGGCCTACGAGCAGTACGTC. Its translation: CASSLGVAYEQYV. The chain joins TRBV7-2 to TRBJ2-7; D may correspond to TRBD1 or TRBD2 (5 bases each). This CDR3 is built from 13 residues. CDR1 is SGHTA, CDR2 FQGNSA, per germline. V dropped 6 bases and J dropped 2 bases, with 11 bases sitting between them.

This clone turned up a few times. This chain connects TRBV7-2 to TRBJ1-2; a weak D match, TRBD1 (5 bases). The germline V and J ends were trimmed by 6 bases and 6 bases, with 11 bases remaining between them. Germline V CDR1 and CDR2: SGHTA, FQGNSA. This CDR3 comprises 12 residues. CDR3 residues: CASSWGVDGYTF. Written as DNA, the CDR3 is TGTGCCAGCAGTTGGGGGGTTGATGGCTACACCTTC.

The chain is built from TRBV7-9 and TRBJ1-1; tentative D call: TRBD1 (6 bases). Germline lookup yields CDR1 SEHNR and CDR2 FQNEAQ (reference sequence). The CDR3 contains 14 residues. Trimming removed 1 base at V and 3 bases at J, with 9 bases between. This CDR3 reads CASSLGGGYTEAFF. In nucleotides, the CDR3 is TGTGCCAGCAGCTTAGGCGGGGGCTACACTGAAGCTTTCTTT.

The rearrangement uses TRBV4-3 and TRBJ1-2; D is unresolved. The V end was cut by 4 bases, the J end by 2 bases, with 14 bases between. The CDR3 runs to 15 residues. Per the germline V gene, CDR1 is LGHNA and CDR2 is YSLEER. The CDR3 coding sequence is TGCGCCAGCAGCCCTGTACCCAAAGCGAACTATGGCTACACCTTC. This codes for CASSPVPKANYGYTF.

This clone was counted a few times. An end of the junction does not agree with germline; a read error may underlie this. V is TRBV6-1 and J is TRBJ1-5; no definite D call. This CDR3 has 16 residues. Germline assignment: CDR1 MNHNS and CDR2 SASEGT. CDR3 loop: CASSDQFRDSNQPQHF. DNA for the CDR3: TGCGCCAGCAGTGACCAATTTAGGGATAGCAATCAGCCCCAGCATTTT.